This T cell receptor beta chain appears in the sequencing data of a study of control samples from healthy donors and cancer patients. The data were produced by immunoSEQ multiplex PCR, yet TCRdb's version contains in-frame clones alone and is incomplete. The sample comprises 65,000 to 80,000 clones, around 90% of which are singletons, and under 2.5% rests with the top ten. Germline V CDR1 and CDR2: SGHVS, FNYEAQ. With 2 bases removed from V and 2 bases from J, the gap between germline ends came to 16 bases. The CDR3 has 16 amino acids. This clone was counted a few times. The sequenced sample consisted of PBMCs. The clonotype comes from a woman in her fifties or sixties with head and neck cancer. The chain couples TRBV7-6 to TRBJ2-7; D not certain. DNA of the CDR3: TGTGCCAGCAGCTTAAATTCGCTGAGAGATCCCTACGAGCAGTACTTC. It is translated as CASSLNSLRDPYEQYF. The complete variable domain, with remaining parts taken from reference TRBV7-6 and TRBJ2-7, reads GAGVSQSPRYKVTKRGQDVALRCDPISGHVSLYWYRQALGQGPEFLTYFNYEAQQDKSGLPNDRFSAERPEGSISTLTIQRTEQRDSAMYRCASSLNSLRDPYEQYFGPGTRLTVT.